The rows below give T cell receptor beta chains drawn from one sample of a study of T-cell memory formation after mild COVID-19. TCRdb re-called the 5' RACE reads with MiXCR, one entry per CDR3 protein. The table has roughly 600,000 distinct CDR3 sequences, roughly 18% seen once. Material: PBMCs or a T cell subset sorted from them (not recorded which). The receptors come from an adult woman who had mild COVID-19 (a few samples of this study predate the infection). Cell type and time point are not known. Both conserved end residues are part of each CDR3. A D gene is named only where the DNA matches it firmly. The size field is filled for only some rows; it gives once, few, many or a size class.

j_gene | abundance | v_gene | d_gene | len | CDR3nt | CDR3aa
TRBJ1-1 | few | TRBV29-1 | TRBD1 | 16 | TGCAGCGTTCAGGCCAACACAGGGGTTAGGATCACTGAAGCTTTCTTT | CSVQANTGVRITEAFF
TRBJ1-1 | . | TRBV7-3 | . | 13 | TGTGCCACCTCGACAGTTTCCAACACTGAAGCTTTCTTT | CATSTVSNTEAFF
TRBJ2-1 | many | TRBV12-3/TRBV12-4 | . | 16 | TGTGCCAGCAGTCCTAGACTAGTGAGCTCCTACAATGAGCAGTTCTTC | CASSPRLVSSYNEQFF
TRBJ2-5 | few | TRBV20-1 | TRBD2 | 14 | TGCAGTGCTAGGGCTAGCGGGGGTCGAGAGACCCAGTACTTC | CSARASGGRETQYF
TRBJ2-1 | few | TRBV9 | TRBD2 | 15 | TGTGCCAGCAGCGTTAGCGGGGGGGAATACAATGAGCAGTTCTTC | CASSVSGGEYNEQFF
TRBJ1-1 | many | TRBV6-2/TRBV6-3 | TRBD1 | 14 | TGTGCCAGCACCGAGGGACAGGGAGACACTGAAGCTTTCTTT | CASTEGQGDTEAFF
TRBJ1-4 | . | TRBV5-1 | . | 14 | TGCGCCAGCAGCTTGGGCGGAATGAAGGAAAAACTGTTTTTT | CASSLGGMKEKLFF
TRBJ2-3 | few | TRBV20-1 | . | 13 | TGCAGTGCCCCGCGACCTGGGGAAGATACGCAGTATTTT | CSAPRPGEDTQYF
TRBJ1-1 | . | TRBV6-1 | TRBD1 | 14 | TGTGCCAGCAGTGAAAGGGGGGCGACAGGGGAAGCTTTCTTT | CASSERGATGEAFF
TRBJ1-1 | . | TRBV30 | TRBD1 | 11 | TGTGCCTGGACAGTGGGACAGGAAGCTTTCTTT | CAWTVGQEAFF
TRBJ2-6 | few | TRBV3-1 | TRBD1 | 18 | TGTGCCAGCAGCCGATGGACAGGGGGCCGCTCTGGGGCCAACGTCCTGACTTTC | CASSRWTGGRSGANVLTF
TRBJ2-7 | few | TRBV2 | TRBD1 | 13 | TGTGCCAGTGACACCGGGACAGGCTACGAGCAGTACTTC | CASDTGTGYEQYF
TRBJ1-2 | few | TRBV29-1 | TRBD1 | 13 | TGCAGCGTCGGGGGACAGGTGATGAGTGGCTACACCTTC | CSVGGQVMSGYTF
TRBJ2-3 | few | TRBV15 | . | 15 | TGTGCCACCAGCAGTATTGGGACTCCCACAGATACGCAGTATTTT | CATSSIGTPTDTQYF
TRBJ1-2 | . | TRBV7-2 | . | 14 | TGTGCCAGCAGCGCCTCGATTGCTAACTATGGCTACACCTTC | CASSASIANYGYTF
TRBJ2-5 | few | TRBV10-3 | TRBD2 | 12 | TGTGCCATCTCTAGCGGCCAAGAGACCCAGTACTTC | CAISSGQETQYF
TRBJ2-1 | . | TRBV11-2 | TRBD2 | 17 | TGTGCCAGCAGCTTAGACCCAGCGGGAGGGCTGTACAATGAGCAGTTCTTC | CASSLDPAGGLYNEQFF